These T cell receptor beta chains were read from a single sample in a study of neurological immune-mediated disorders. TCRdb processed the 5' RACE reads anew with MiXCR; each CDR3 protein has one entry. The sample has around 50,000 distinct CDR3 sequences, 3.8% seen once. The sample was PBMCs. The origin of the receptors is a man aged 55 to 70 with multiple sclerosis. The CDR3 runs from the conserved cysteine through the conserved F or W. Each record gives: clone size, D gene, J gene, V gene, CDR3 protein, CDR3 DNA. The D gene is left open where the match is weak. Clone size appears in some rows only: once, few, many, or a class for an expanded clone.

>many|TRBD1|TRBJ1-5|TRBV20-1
CSASRGQGPNQPQHF
TGCAGTGCTAGCAGGGGACAGGGTCCTAATCAGCCCCAGCATTTT
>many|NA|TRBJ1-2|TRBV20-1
CSAIPGTNYGYTF
TGCAGTGCCATCCCTGGGACTAACTATGGCTACACCTTC
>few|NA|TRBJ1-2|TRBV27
CASRVGTLLDGDYGYTF
TGTGCCAGCCGAGTGGGTACCTTACTTGACGGAGACTATGGCTACACCTTC
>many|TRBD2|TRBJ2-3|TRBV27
CASSPWGGSSDTQYF
TGTGCCAGCAGTCCTTGGGGCGGGAGCTCAGATACGCAGTATTTT
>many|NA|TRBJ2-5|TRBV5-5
CASSLFPKSGETQYF
TGTGCCAGCAGCTTGTTCCCCAAATCAGGAGAGACCCAGTACTTC
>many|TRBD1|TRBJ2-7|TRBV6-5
CASSFSGGKYEQYF
TGTGCCAGCAGTTTCTCAGGGGGCAAGTACGAGCAGTACTTC
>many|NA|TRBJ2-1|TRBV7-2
CASSLRAGSYNEQFF
TGTGCCAGCAGCCTCCGCGCGGGGTCCTACAATGAGCAGTTCTTC
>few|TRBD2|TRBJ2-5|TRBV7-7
CASRLTSGEETQYF
TGTGCCAGCAGACTGACTAGCGGGGAAGAGACCCAGTACTTC
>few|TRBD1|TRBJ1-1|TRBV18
CASSPPTGLPVAFF
TGTGCCAGCTCACCACCGACAGGGCTCCCGGTCGCTTTCTTT
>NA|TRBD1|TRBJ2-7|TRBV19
CASKRGTGAYEQYF
TGTGCCAGTAAGCGAGGGACAGGGGCCTACGAGCAGTACTTC
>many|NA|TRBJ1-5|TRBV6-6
CASSENGRNQPQHF
TGTGCCAGCAGCGAGAACGGACGAAATCAGCCCCAGCATTTT
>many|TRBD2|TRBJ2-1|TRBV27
CASSLSSTGGNEQFF
TGTGCCAGCAGTTTATCGAGCACGGGGGGCAATGAGCAGTTCTTC
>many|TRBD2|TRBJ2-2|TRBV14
CASSQGTSGSYNTGELFF
TGTGCCAGCAGCCAAGGAACTAGCGGGAGTTATAACACCGGGGAGCTGTTTTTT
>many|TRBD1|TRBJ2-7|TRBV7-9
CASSSWTGITREQYF
TGTGCCAGCAGCTCCTGGACAGGGATTACTCGGGAGCAGTACTTC
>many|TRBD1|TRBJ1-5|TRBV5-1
CASSFVQGGQPQHF
TGCGCCAGCAGCTTCGTCCAGGGGGGTCAGCCCCAGCATTTT
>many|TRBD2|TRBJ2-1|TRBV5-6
CASSRTLAGGRNEQFF
TGTGCCAGCAGCCGTACCCTAGCGGGAGGTCGGAATGAGCAGTTCTTC
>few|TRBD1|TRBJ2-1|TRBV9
CASSRQGLINEQFF
TGTGCCAGCAGCCGACAGGGTCTCATCAATGAGCAGTTCTTC
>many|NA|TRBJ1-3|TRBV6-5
CASSKGSSGNTIYF
TGTGCCAGCAGTAAGGGTAGTTCTGGAAACACCATATATTTT
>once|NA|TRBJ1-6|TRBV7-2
CASSQVGVDNSPLHF
TGTGCCAGCAGCCAAGTTGGGGTGGATAATTCACCCCTCCACTTT
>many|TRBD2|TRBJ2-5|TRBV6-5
CASSYGPSGGQETQYF
TGTGCCAGCAGTTACGGTCCTAGCGGGGGACAAGAGACCCAGTACTTC
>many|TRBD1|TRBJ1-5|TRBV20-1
CSAKPGTDNQPQHF
TGCAGTGCCAAACCAGGGACAGACAATCAGCCCCAGCATTTT
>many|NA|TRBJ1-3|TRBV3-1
CASSQSTGNTIYF
TGTGCCAGCAGCCAATCGACTGGAAACACCATATATTTT
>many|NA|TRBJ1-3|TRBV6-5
CASSYSLLYSGNTIYF
TGTGCCAGCAGTTACTCGTTACTGTACTCTGGAAACACCATATATTTT
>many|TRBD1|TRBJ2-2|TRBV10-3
CATSGTGNTGELFF
TGTGCCACATCCGGGACAGGGAACACCGGGGAGCTGTTTTTT
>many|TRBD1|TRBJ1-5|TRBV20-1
CSARDSFNQPQHF
TGCAGTGCCCGGGACAGCTTCAATCAGCCCCAGCATTTT
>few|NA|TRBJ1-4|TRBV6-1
CASQGGDEKLFF
TGTGCCAGCCAGGGTGGGGATGAAAAACTGTTTTTT
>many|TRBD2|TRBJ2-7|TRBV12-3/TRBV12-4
CASSSAGKAHEQYF
TGTGCCAGCAGTTCAGCGGGAAAAGCCCACGAGCAGTACTTC
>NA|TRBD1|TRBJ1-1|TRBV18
CASSPTGTGEAFF
TGTGCCAGCTCACCTACCGGGACAGGAGAAGCTTTCTTT
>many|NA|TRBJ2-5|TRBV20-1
CSARDPAGGLWTQYF
TGCAGTGCTAGAGACCCAGCGGGTGGCTTGTGGACCCAGTACTTC
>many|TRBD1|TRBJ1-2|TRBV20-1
CSAWDSFGDYGYTF
TGCAGTGCTTGGGACAGCTTCGGCGACTATGGCTACACCTTC
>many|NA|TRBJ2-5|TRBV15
CATSRSPLKGTQYF
TGTGCCACCAGCAGATCCCCCCTAAAGGGGACCCAGTACTTC
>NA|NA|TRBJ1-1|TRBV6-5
CASSYSDPMNTEAFF
TGTGCCAGCAGTTACTCCGACCCTATGAACACTGAAGCTTTCTTT
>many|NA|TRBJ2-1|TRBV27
CASSPGVSGTSYNEQFF
TGTGCCAGCAGTCCCGGCGTTAGCGGTACCTCCTACAATGAGCAGTTCTTC